The sample holds a few counts of the clone carrying this T cell receptor beta chain. The data originate from a study of T cells after yellow fever vaccination. In TCRdb, the 5' RACE reads were re-called with MiXCR into one record per CDR3 protein. Of some 600,000 distinct CDR3 sequences detected, roughly an eighth appear once; the ten largest clones hold about 15%. Trimming stripped 4 bases from V and 5 bases from J, with 15 bases between. Germline CDR1 reads SGDLS; CDR2 reads YYNGEE. This CDR3 is built from 15 residues. This sequence joins TRBV9 and TRBJ2-2; no firm D call. This TCR was recovered from a man aged 30 to 45 who received the YFV17D yellow fever vaccine. The source was PBMCs, collected on the day of the yellow fever booster vaccination. This chain's CDR3 is CASSTWTDQTGELFF. DNA of the CDR3: TGTGCCAGCAGCACTTGGACCGATCAGACCGGGGAGCTGTTTTTT.